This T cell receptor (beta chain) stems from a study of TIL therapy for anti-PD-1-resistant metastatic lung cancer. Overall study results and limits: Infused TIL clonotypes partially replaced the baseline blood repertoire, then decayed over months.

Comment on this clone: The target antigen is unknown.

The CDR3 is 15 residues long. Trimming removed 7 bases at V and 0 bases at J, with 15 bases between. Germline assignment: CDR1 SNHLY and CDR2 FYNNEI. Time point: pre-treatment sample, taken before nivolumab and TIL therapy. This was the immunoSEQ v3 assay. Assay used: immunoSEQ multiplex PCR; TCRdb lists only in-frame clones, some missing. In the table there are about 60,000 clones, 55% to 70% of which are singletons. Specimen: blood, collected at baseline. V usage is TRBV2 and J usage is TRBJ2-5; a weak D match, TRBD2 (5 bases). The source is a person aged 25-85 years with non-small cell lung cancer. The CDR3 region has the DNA TGTGCCAGCAATTCGGACCGCGGGTACCAAGAGACCCAGTACTTC. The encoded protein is CASNSDRGYQETQYF.